These 17 T cell receptor beta chains share one sample of origin, sequenced in a study of blood T cell repertoires in COVID-19. Libraries were prepared by immunoSEQ multiplex PCR; TCRdb keeps only in-frame clonotypes and omits some of them. This table holds some 66,000 clones, 85% to 90% found once. The specimen was peripheral blood. The receptors here all came from a man aged 45 to 65 with active COVID-19.

The rearrangement joins TRBV5-1 to TRBJ2-3; 10 bases agree with TRBD2. Per the germline V gene, CDR1 is SGHRS and CDR2 is YFSETQ. This CDR3 spans 17 amino acids. Trimming took 0 bases from V and 5 from J; bases not matched to a gene: 9. For the CDR3, the DNA is TGCGCCAGCAGCTTGGAGTCTAGCGGGAGTGGAGGAGATACGCAGTATTTT. Translated: CASSLESSGSGGDTQYF.

This chain uses TRBV3-1 (or the pseudogene TRBV3-2) with TRBJ1-2; 7 positions match TRBD1. Germline-derived CDR1 and CDR2 are LGHDT and YNNKEL (reference sequence). V trimming: 6 bases; J trimming: 4 bases; junction bases outside the gene matches: 5. This CDR3 region has 13 residues. The CDR3 DNA reads as TGTGCCAGCAGTCGAAGGGACAGCTATGGCTACACCTTC. It translates to CASSRRDSYGYTF.

V is TRBV6-6 and J is TRBJ2-2; D possibly corresponds to TRBD2 (6 bases). This CDR3 has 17 amino acids. V gave up 5 bases and J gave up 2 bases, with 18 bases separating them. The germline V gene has CDR1 MNHNY and CDR2 SVGAGI (reference sequence). CDR3 coding DNA: TGTGCCAGCAGTCGCGCCTGGGCGGGAATAAACACCGGGGAGCTGTTTTTT. Translating it yields CASSRAWAGINTGELFF.

This chain connects TRBV3-1 (or the pseudogene TRBV3-2) to TRBJ1-2; no reliable D call. The V gene's germline CDR1 is LGHDT and CDR2 YNNKEL (reference sequence). The CDR3 is 15 amino acids. The V gene lost 0 bases and the J gene lost 8 bases, with 16 bases spanning the gap. CDR3 sequence (DNA): TGTGCCAGCAGCCAAGATCTACTAAGCCAAGGAGGCTACACCTTC. Amino acids: CASSQDLLSQGGYTF.

This chain uses TRBV9 with TRBJ2-1; TRBD2 aligns across 9 bases. This CDR3 is built from 15 residues. J gave up 7 bases and V 2 bases, and 7 bases lay outside the gene matches. Germline values: CDR1 SGDLS, CDR2 YYNGEE. The CDR3 coding sequence is TGTGCCAGCAGCGTGGGACTAGCTATGGGGAATGAGCAGTTCTTC. Translating gives CASSVGLAMGNEQFF.

The chain recombines TRBV29-1 with TRBJ2-7, with 8 positions matching TRBD1. Unmatched junction bases numbered 6, after V lost 2 bases and J lost 3 bases. The CDR3 has 14 amino acids. Germline-derived CDR1 and CDR2 are SQVTM and ANQGSEA. The DNA of the CDR3 is TGCAGCGTTGAACGCGGGACAGGAGACTACGAGCAGTACTTC. Translated, it gives CSVERGTGDYEQYF.

This clone occurred once. The chain has TRBV11-2 and TRBJ1-1; 8 nucleotides agree with TRBD1. CDR3 length: 15 residues. Germline loops: CDR1 SGHAT, CDR2 FQNNGV. V was clipped by 5 bases and J by 4 bases; unmatched bases: 9. The CDR3 here is CASSQMTTGGTEAFF. The CDR3 region has the DNA TGTGCCAGCAGCCAAATGACTACAGGGGGCACTGAAGCTTTCTTT. Together with reference TRBV11-2 and TRBJ1-1, the CDR3 gives the full variable domain: EAGVAQSPRYKIIEKRQSVAFWCNPISGHATLYWYQQILGQGPKLLIQFQNNGVVDDSQLPKDRFSAERLKGVDSTLKIQPAKLEDSAVYLCASSQMTTGGTEAFFGQGTRLTVV.

The rearrangement joins TRBV21-1 to TRBJ2-7; TRBD2, as called in the table, went unchecked against the DNA. TRBV21-1 is deemed a pseudogene. The CDR3 is 16 amino acids. In nucleotides, the CDR3 is TGTGCCAGCAGCGATCGGGAGCCAAAAGACCTCTACGAGCAGTACTTC. Translating gives CASSDREPKDLYEQYF.

V and J are TRBV6-1 and TRBJ2-3; tentatively, D is TRBD2 (6 bases). Germline CDR1 is MNHNS and CDR2 is SASEGT. This CDR3 has 16 residues. Between the trimmed V and J ends, which lost 4 bases and 4 bases, there was a span of 18 bases. The DNA for the CDR3 is TGTGCCAGCAGTGGCCCTCCAACCTCTAGCGCAGATACGCAGTATTTT. Protein sequence: CASSGPPTSSADTQYF.

The chain combines TRBV5-1 with TRBJ1-3; unclear D gene. Germline lookup yields CDR1 SGHRS and CDR2 YFSETQ. The CDR3 runs to 14 residues. V gave up 4 bases and J gave up 1 base, with 9 bases separating them. The CDR3 reads CASSRDGSGNTIYF. CDR3 DNA sequence: TGCGCCAGCAGCAGAGACGGGTCTGGAAACACCATATATTTT.

This clone was seen a few times. The rearrangement joins TRBV3-1 (or the pseudogene TRBV3-2) to TRBJ2-1, with 7 bases identical to TRBD2. The V gene end was trimmed by 1 base and the J gene end by 3 bases; junction bases not matched to a gene: 3. The CDR3 contains 15 residues. CDR1 and CDR2 (germline): LGHDT, YNNKEL (reference sequence). CDR3 bases: TGTGCCAGCAGCCAAGGGGGACTAAGCTACAATGAGCAGTTCTTC. Encoded protein: CASSQGGLSYNEQFF.

This clone appeared a few times. V usage is TRBV5-4 and J usage is TRBJ1-2; possible D gene TRBD1, 6 bases. This CDR3 has 15 amino acids. Looked up from germline, CDR1 is SGHNT and CDR2 is YYREEE (reference sequence). The V and J ends lost 4 bases and 3 bases respectively, with 16 bases between them. CDR3 in amino acids: CASSPRRGGDYGYTF. CDR3 in DNA: TGTGCCAGCAGCCCGAGGAGGGGGGGAGACTATGGCTACACCTTC.

This chain connects TRBV19 to TRBJ1-2, with TRBD1 identical over 9 bases. Germline V lookup: CDR1 LNHDA, CDR2 SQIVND (reference sequence). Germline trimming cut 4 bases from V and 8 bases from J; bases unmatched to any gene: 5. The CDR3 consists of 13 residues. DNA for the CDR3: TGTGCCAGTAGTAGAGGACAGGGGTCCGGCTACACCTTC. This gives the protein CASSRGQGSGYTF.

The V gene is TRBV2, the J gene TRBJ2-3; 12 bases match TRBD2. V was clipped by 5 bases and J by 4 bases; unmatched bases: 4. Germline V gene data show CDR1 as SNHLY and CDR2 as FYNNEI. CDR3 size: 15 residues. CDR3 protein: CASSRTSGVPDTQYF. Here the CDR3 DNA reads TGTGCCAGCAGTCGGACTAGCGGGGTTCCAGATACGCAGTATTTT. Full variable domain (remainder filled in from reference TRBV2 and TRBJ2-3): EPEVTQTPSHQVTQMGQEVILRCVPISNHLYFYWYRQILGQKVEFLVSFYNNEISEKSEIFDDQFSVERPDGSNFTLKIRSTKLEDSAMYFCASSRTSGVPDTQYFGPGTRLTVL.

The chain employs TRBV3-1 (or the pseudogene TRBV3-2) and TRBJ2-7, with D perhaps TRBD1 (6 bases). The V end was cut by 2 bases, the J end by 5 bases, with 7 bases between. CDR1 and CDR2 (germline): LGHDT, YNNKEL (reference sequence). CDR3 length: 12 amino acids. The CDR3 protein is CASSQRGNEQYF. The CDR3 DNA reads TGTGCCAGCAGCCAAAGGGGGAACGAGCAGTACTTC.

The CDR3: CASSILPTYTGELFF. CDR3 nucleotide sequence: TGTGCCAGTAGTATTTTACCGACATACACCGGGGAGCTGTTTTTT. This sequence joins TRBV19 and TRBJ2-2; D uncertain. Germline V lookup: CDR1 LNHDA, CDR2 SQIVND (reference sequence). CDR3 length: 15 amino acids. Between the trimmed V and J ends, which lost 3 bases and 3 bases, there was a span of 11 bases.

CDR3 in DNA: TGCGCCAGCAGCTTGGATCAGGCCACAGATACGCAGTATTTT. It translates to CASSLDQATDTQYF. The chain uses TRBV5-1 and TRBJ2-3; D not resolved. V dropped 0 bases and J dropped 2 bases, with 7 bases sitting between them. The germline V gene has CDR1 SGHRS and CDR2 YFSETQ. The CDR3 is 14 residues long. Together with reference TRBV5-1 and TRBJ2-3, the CDR3 gives the full variable domain: KAGVTQTPRYLIKTRGQQVTLSCSPISGHRSVSWYQQTPGQGLQFLFEYFSETQRNKGNFPGRFSGRQFSNSRSEMNVSTLELGDSALYLCASSLDQATDTQYFGPGTRLTVL.